This section outlines one T cell receptor (beta chain) sequence together with its context. Antigen: not known. The germline V gene encodes CDR1 SGHDT and CDR2 YYEEEE. The CDR3 is 18 residues long. Germline trimming cut 0 bases from V and 5 bases from J; bases unmatched to any gene: 16. People who had autoimmune disease history or systemic immunosuppression were excluded. This specimen comes from a study of OX40 agonist ivuxolimab in advanced cancers. On the study more broadly: Three patients, one with hepatocellular carcinoma and two with cutaneous melanoma, responded partially. General observations from the study: CD8+ T cells were the subset that, on average, had more expanded clones than CD4+. Blood T cells, both CD4+ and CD8+, expanded clonally by week 6 at 0.1 to 3.0 mg/kg.

Data came from immunoSEQ multiplex PCR; TCRdb stores just in-frame clones and leaves some out. The sample yields tens of thousands of clones, roughly 80% seen once. The sequence was collected from an adult with an advanced solid tumor such as melanoma, head and neck, liver or kidney cancer. This sequence joins TRBV5-6 and TRBJ2-7, with 8 bases that match TRBD2. The material sequenced was CD4+ or CD8+ T cells sorted from blood, taken in a trial of the OX40 agonist ivuxolimab. The CDR3 region is CASSLGMSKREYWDEQYF. CDR3 bases: TGTGCCAGCAGCTTGGGAATGTCGAAGCGGGAGTATTGGGACGAGCAGTACTTC.